These 10 T cell receptor beta chains came from one sample sequenced in a study of cytomegalovirus exposure and HLA in healthy donors. Primers for the PCR totalled 60 Vbeta and 13 Jbeta. Profiling relied on immunoSEQ multiplex PCR, and the TCRdb table lists in-frame clones only, not all of them. The table records over 55,000 clones, roughly 78% of them present only once. Sequenced: PBMCs. The receptors come from a woman between 25 and 40 years old in good health and CMV-seronegative.

This clone was detected only once. The chain has TRBV9 and TRBJ2-5; a possible D gene is TRBD1 (5 bases). V lost 2 bases, J lost 3 bases, and 11 bases lay in between. The germline CDR1 and CDR2 sequences are SGDLS and YYNGEE. This CDR3 has 14 amino acids. DNA of the CDR3: TGTGCCAGCAGCGTGCAAGGGGCAGAAGAGACCCAGTACTTC. Its protein is CASSVQGAEETQYF. Using reference TRBV9 and TRBJ2-5 for the parts outside the CDR3, the full variable domain is DSGVTQTPKHLITATGQRVTLRCSPRSGDLSVYWYQQSLDQGLQFLIQYYNGEERAKGNILERFSAQQFPDLHSELNLSSLELGDSALYFCASSVQGAEETQYFGPGTRLLVL.

The table lists this clone with a count of one. The chain joins TRBV28 to TRBJ2-1; 14 bases map to TRBD2. J lost 6 bases, V lost 9 bases, and 1 base had no gene match. This CDR3 region has 13 residues. CDR1 is MDHEN and CDR2 is SYDVKM in the germline V gene. In DNA, the CDR3 is TGTGCCAGGACTAGCGGGGGGGCCAATGAGCAGTTCTTC. As protein: CARTSGGANEQFF.

The V call is TRBV25-1, the J call TRBJ2-3; 11 nucleotides agree with TRBD2. The CDR3 runs to 14 residues. CDR1 MGHDK and CDR2 SYGVNS come from the germline V gene. Trimming cost V 4 bases and J 5 bases; bases outside gene matches: 2. CDR3: CASSVLAGGDTQYF. In DNA, the CDR3 is TGTGCCAGCAGTGTTCTAGCGGGAGGAGATACGCAGTATTTT.

The genes are TRBV15 and TRBJ2-7; 8 bases fit TRBD2. Trimming cost V 6 bases and J 1 base; bases outside gene matches: 2. Germline lookup yields CDR1 LNHNV and CDR2 YYDKDF (reference sequence). The CDR3 consists of 13 residues. The CDR3: CATRIAGSYEQYF. CDR3 DNA: TGTGCCACCAGGATAGCGGGATCCTACGAGCAGTACTTC.

J is TRBJ2-7 and V is TRBV6-5, with D hard to call. V was cut by 2 bases and J by 4 bases, with 15 bases left in between. Looked up from germline, CDR1 is MNHEY and CDR2 is SVGAGI. CDR3 length: 15 residues. CDR3 nucleotide sequence: TGTGCCAGCAGTTACCGGGTAAACGCTCTATACGAGCAGTACTTC. Protein: CASSYRVNALYEQYF.

V gene TRBV5-1 combines with J gene TRBJ2-3, with a tentative D call TRBD1 (6 bases). V dropped 4 bases and J dropped 6 bases, with 15 bases sitting between them. This CDR3 region has 14 residues. The germline V gene has CDR1 SGHRS and CDR2 YFSETQ. This CDR3 reads CASSPQGSKDTQYF. The CDR3 region has the DNA TGCGCCAGCAGCCCGCAGGGGAGTAAGGATACGCAGTATTTT.

The J gene is TRBJ2-5, the V gene TRBV28; no definite D call. From germline, CDR1 is MDHEN and CDR2 SYDVKM. Trimming cost V 5 bases and J 3 bases, with 16 bases left between them. CDR3 length equals 15 residues. CDR3 residues: CASSEATAGKETQYF. CDR3 coding DNA: TGTGCCAGCAGTGAAGCCACCGCAGGAAAAGAGACCCAGTACTTC.

The chain couples TRBV29-1 to TRBJ2-1; 9 bases are shared with TRBD2. V trimming: 4 bases; J trimming: 6 bases; junction bases outside the gene matches: 4. This CDR3 comprises 13 residues. Per the germline V gene, CDR1 is SQVTM and CDR2 is ANQGSEA. The CDR3 loop reads CSVGGLARNEQFF. CDR3 in DNA: TGCAGCGTTGGGGGACTAGCCCGCAATGAGCAGTTCTTC.

This clone has more than one count but fewer than ten. This chain uses TRBV6-1 with TRBJ1-1, with D hard to call. Germline loops: CDR1 MNHNS, CDR2 SASEGT. The length of the CDR3 is 13 residues. CDR3 sequence: CVLSGLRNTEAFF. The DNA of the CDR3 is TGTGTCTTGTCGGGGTTAAGGAACACTGAAGCTTTCTTT.

This clone was seen just once. The chain combines TRBV10-3 with TRBJ2-7; no clear D. From germline, CDR1 is ENHRY and CDR2 SYGVKD. CDR3 length equals 12 residues. The V end lost 5 bases, the J end lost 1 base, and 6 bases lay between the germline ends. CDR3 amino acids: CAISSESYEQYF. In DNA form, the CDR3 reads TGTGCCATCAGTTCAGAATCCTACGAGCAGTACTTC.